The 5 T cell receptor beta chains below come from one sample, sequenced in a study of blood T cell repertoires in COVID-19. TCRdb's copy holds only in-frame clones and misses some; the assay was immunoSEQ multiplex PCR. The table includes fewer than 250,000 clones, roughly 80% detected once. Sequencing was done on a sample of peripheral blood. These receptors all come from a woman in her fifties or sixties with active or convalescent COVID-19.

V and J are TRBV19 and TRBJ1-1; maybe TRBD1 (6 bases). This CDR3 has 15 amino acids. Germline V gives CDR1 LNHDA, CDR2 SQIVND (reference sequence). V lost 5 bases to trimming and J lost 0 bases, with 13 bases between them. In DNA form, the CDR3 reads TGTGCCAGTAGTCAAGGGACACGTCTGAACACTGAAGCTTTCTTT. Encoded protein: CASSQGTRLNTEAFF.

J is TRBJ1-2 and V is TRBV30, with 9 bases aligning to TRBD1. The V and J ends lost 1 base and 5 bases, in that order; junction bases with no gene match: 8. Germline CDR1 reads GTSNPN; CDR2 reads SVGIG (reference sequence). This CDR3 contains 15 residues. The chain's CDR3 is CAWSGHRGRVYGYTF. The CDR3, as DNA: TGTGCCTGGAGTGGGCACAGGGGGCGCGTATATGGCTACACCTTC.

This sequence joins TRBV2 and TRBJ2-5, with D unresolved. Trimming shortened V by 2 bases and J by 10 bases, and 11 bases separated the two germline ends. This CDR3 has 12 residues. CDR1 is SNHLY, CDR2 FYNNEI, per germline. DNA of the CDR3: TGTGCCAGCAGTGAACAACAGTCCTTCCAGTACTTC. This codes for CASSEQQSFQYF.

The chain links TRBV6-5 to TRBJ2-5; no clear D gene. Germline V CDR1 and CDR2: MNHEY, SVGAGI. The CDR3 sequence is 14 residues long. The V end was cut by 2 bases, the J end by 2 bases, with 9 bases between. CDR3 coding DNA: TGTGCCAGCAGTTACGTGTCAGGTCAAGAGACCCAGTACTTC. It specifies CASSYVSGQETQYF.

CDR3 bases: TGTGCCAGCAACGCACGAATCGGGGGATACACTGAAGCTTTCTTT. This gives the protein CASNARIGGYTEAFF. The V and J genes are TRBV11-2 and TRBJ1-1; weak D call: TRBD1 (5 bases). The CDR3 runs 15 residues. V shed 7 bases and J shed 3 bases, with 18 bases lying between them. From germline, CDR1 is SGHAT and CDR2 FQNNGV. Full variable domain (rest looked up from reference TRBV11-2 and TRBJ1-1): EAGVAQSPRYKIIEKRQSVAFWCNPISGHATLYWYQQILGQGPKLLIQFQNNGVVDDSQLPKDRFSAERLKGVDSTLKIQPAKLEDSAVYLCASNARIGGYTEAFFGQGTRLTVV.